This entry lists 21 T cell receptor beta chains sequenced from one sample in a study of shared clonotypes between healthy human individuals (dated by TCRdb to the early 2020s). The library was built by means of the immunoSEQ multiplex PCR assay. As stored in TCRdb, this immuneACCESS dataset retains in-frame rearrangements with V and J assigned. A fraction of the clones does not appear; measured against another copy, unresolved V genes explain less than half of the discrepancy, and the remainder lacks a known reason. Across this sample there are about 1 million clones, with around 74% seen only once. The leading ten clones occupy roughly 1.4% of the sample. Sequenced sample: memory CD4+ T cells sorted from blood. The sample's cell subset or site label, in plain terms: CD45RA-negative fraction. The receptors stem from a man younger than 35 in good health.

The J gene is TRBJ1-2, the V gene TRBV5-1, with 11 bases fitting TRBD1. The CDR3 sequence is 15 residues long. V was clipped by 2 bases and J by 6 bases; unmatched bases: 6. Germline loops: CDR1 SGHRS, CDR2 YFSETQ. The CDR3 DNA is TGCGCCAGCAGCTTTGGCGGGACAGGGGGTAATGGCTACACCTTC. It is translated as CASSFGGTGGNGYTF.

This clone was seen only once. The J gene is TRBJ2-7, the V gene TRBV6-6; D is ambiguous. The CDR3 contains 14 residues. CDR1 is MNHNY, CDR2 SVGAGI, per germline (reference sequence). V was cut by 5 bases and J by 0 bases, with 11 bases left in between. CDR3 DNA sequence: TGTGCCAGCAGTACCTCCCCAGTCTCCTACGAGCAGTACTTC. Amino acid sequence: CASSTSPVSYEQYF.

The V and J genes are TRBV15 and TRBJ2-3; 8 bases match TRBD1. The V gene end was trimmed by 6 bases and the J gene end by 3 bases; junction bases not matched to a gene: 14. Per germline, CDR1 LNHNV and CDR2 YYDKDF (reference sequence). The CDR3 contains 17 residues. CDR3 amino acids: CATSTTKRTGRTDTQYF. The CDR3 DNA reads as TGTGCCACCAGTACAACGAAGAGGACAGGGAGGACAGATACGCAGTATTTT.

This chain joins TRBV5-5 and TRBJ1-5; possible D gene TRBD1, 5 bases. Germline lookup yields CDR1 SGHKS and CDR2 YYEKEE (reference sequence). V lost 0 bases, J lost 3 bases, and 7 bases lay in between. The CDR3 length is 14 residues. For the CDR3, the DNA is TGTGCCAGCAGCTTGGAGGGGAACAATCAGCCCCAGCATTTT. It is translated as CASSLEGNNQPQHF.

The chain employs TRBV10-1 and TRBJ1-2; D gene uncertain. CDR1 is WNHNN and CDR2 is SYGVQD in the germline V gene (reference sequence). Trimming removed 0 bases from V and 0 bases from J, with 2 bases in between. The length of the CDR3 is 13 residues. The CDR3 DNA sequence: TGCGCCAGCAGTGAGTCAGCTAACTATGGCTACACCTTC. Protein sequence: CASSESANYGYTF.

The chain has TRBV7-2 and TRBJ2-3, with 7 bases aligning to TRBD2. Unmatched junction bases numbered 9, after V lost 1 base and J lost 5 bases. The CDR3 sequence is 16 residues long. Germline assignment: CDR1 SGHTA and CDR2 FQGNSA. The CDR3 loop reads CASSLGQAGPQDTQYF. The CDR3 coding sequence is TGTGCCAGCAGCTTAGGCCAAGCGGGGCCCCAAGATACGCAGTATTTT.

This clone occurred a few times. V gene TRBV30 combines with J gene TRBJ2-3; 11 positions match TRBD2. Trimming took 4 bases from V and 2 from J; bases not matched to a gene: 2. Germline lookup yields CDR1 GTSNPN and CDR2 SVGIG (reference sequence). The CDR3 covers 14 residues. CDR3 coding DNA: TGTGCCTGGACTAGCGGGGGGTTCACAGATACGCAGTATTTT. Translating it yields CAWTSGGFTDTQYF.

This clone has more than one count but fewer than ten. The sample has other DNA sequences that encode this CDR3 too. This chain uses TRBV18 with TRBJ1-1, with D hard to call. Trimming shortened V by 3 bases and J by 0 bases, and 5 bases separated the two germline ends. This CDR3 spans 13 amino acids. Germline V lookup: CDR1 KGHSH, CDR2 LQKENI. CDR3 nucleotides: TGTGCCAGCTCACCCGGTGTGAACACTGAAGCTTTCTTT. Translating it yields CASSPGVNTEAFF.

In nucleotides, the CDR3 is TGTGCCAGCAGACCCCCGGGACAGAACTCATGGAGCAATCAGCCCCAGCATTTT. Translation gives CASRPPGQNSWSNQPQHF. The chain combines TRBV6-4 with TRBJ1-5; 7 bases fit TRBD1. This CDR3 has 18 amino acids. V lost 6 bases, J lost 1 base, and 15 bases stayed unmatched. Germline V gene sequence: CDR1 MRHNA, CDR2 SNTAGT.

The genes are TRBV2 and TRBJ1-3; unclear D gene. Germline lookup yields CDR1 SNHLY and CDR2 FYNNEI. Deletions cut 6 bases from V and 2 bases from J, with 14 bases between. CDR3 size: 15 residues. CDR3 protein: CASSTTVSTGNTIYF. The CDR3 region has the DNA TGTGCCAGCAGCACCACGGTCTCTACTGGAAACACCATATATTTT.

This chain connects TRBV7-9 to TRBJ2-1; TRBD2 aligns across 7 bases. This CDR3 contains 16 residues. V shed 2 bases, J shed 3 bases, and the junction held 7 bases outside the gene matches. Germline CDR1 and CDR2: SEHNR and FQNEAQ (reference sequence). As DNA, the CDR3 is TGTGCCAGCAGCTTATCGGCGGGAGAGGGCTACAATGAGCAGTTCTTC. As protein: CASSLSAGEGYNEQFF. The whole variable domain, filled in from reference TRBV7-9 and TRBJ2-1, reads DTGVSQNPRHKITKRGQNVTFRCDPISEHNRLYWYRQTLGQGPEFLTYFQNEAQLEKSRLLSDRFSAERPKGSFSTLEIQRTEQGDSAMYLCASSLSAGEGYNEQFFGPGTRLTVL.

The genes are TRBV14 and TRBJ2-7; no clear D. V shed 1 base and J shed 2 bases, with 12 bases lying between them. Germline V gene lookup returns CDR1 SGHDN and CDR2 FVKESK. The CDR3 consists of 15 residues. The CDR3 region is CASSQGPYGTYEQYF. CDR3 nucleotides: TGTGCCAGCAGCCAAGGCCCGTACGGCACCTACGAGCAGTACTTC.

This chain uses TRBV10-1 with TRBJ2-2, with D unresolved. Trimming left V 5 bases short and J 1 base short, with 11 bases between. The CDR3 is 15 residues long. Germline lookup yields CDR1 WNHNN and CDR2 SYGVQD (reference sequence). In DNA, the CDR3 is TGCGCCAGCAGTCGGGCGGATTTGAACACCGGGGAGCTGTTTTTT. Amino acids: CASSRADLNTGELFF.

Many counts were recorded for this clone. The rearrangement joins TRBV7-9 to TRBJ1-1, with TRBD1 matching over 8 bases. V lost 3 bases to trimming and J lost 6 bases; unmatched junction nucleotides: 3. This CDR3 has 13 residues. Germline values: CDR1 SEHNR, CDR2 FQNEAQ (reference sequence). CDR3 residues: CASSFLQGAEAFF. CDR3 nucleotides: TGTGCCAGCAGCTTTCTACAGGGGGCTGAAGCTTTCTTT.

The chain is built from TRBV6-6 and TRBJ1-2; no clear D gene. CDR3 size: 14 residues. Deletions cut 4 bases from V and 8 bases from J, with 17 bases between. In germline, CDR1 is MNHNY, CDR2 SVGAGI (reference sequence). The DNA of the CDR3 is TGTGCCAGCAGTTCCGAGGTGGGCAGCCGGGGCTACACCTTC. This sequence encodes CASSSEVGSRGYTF.

A word on this clone: This specimen includes other DNA sequences encoding the same CDR3. The chain has TRBV5-4 and TRBJ2-7; D may be TRBD1 (5 bases). Per the germline V gene, CDR1 is SGHNT and CDR2 is YYREEE (reference sequence). The V and J ends lost 4 bases and 6 bases respectively, with 11 bases between them. The CDR3 sequence is 12 residues long. For the CDR3, the DNA is TGTGCCAGCAGCCTTGACAGTGTCGAGCAGTACTTC. Translation: CASSLDSVEQYF.

Comment on this clone: No DNA is shown, since the ends of the CDR3 on it are uncertain; the CDR3 is the one TCRdb lists. The chain carries TRBV28 and TRBJ2-7; the D call TRBD2 from the table was never checked on the DNA. Germline V lookup: CDR1 MDHEN, CDR2 SYDVKM. With termini counted, the CDR3 has 13 amino acids. CDR3 sequence: CASSSSGIYEQYF.

This clone has a handful of counts. The chain links TRBV7-2 to TRBJ1-6; perhaps TRBD1 as D (6 bases). Germline V gene data show CDR1 as SGHTA and CDR2 as FQGNSA. This CDR3 contains 14 residues. The ends were cut back, 5 bases at V and 10 bases at J, with 15 bases in the middle. The CDR3 loop is CASSLRDGQSPLHF. For the CDR3, the DNA is TGTGCCAGCAGCCTACGGGACGGACAGTCACCCCTCCACTTT.

This clone was detected only a few times. In the same sample, other DNA sequences code for this CDR3. V is TRBV30 and J is TRBJ2-7; 7 bases agree with TRBD2. The CDR3 length is 13 residues. Trimming at V came to 5 bases and at J to 4 bases, leaving 8 bases not matched to a gene. Germline CDR1 reads GTSNPN; CDR2 reads SVGIG (reference sequence). The CDR3 region is CAWSRGGSYEQYF. In DNA, the CDR3 is TGTGCCTGGTCTCGGGGAGGGAGTTACGAGCAGTACTTC.

The chain uses TRBV10-3 and TRBJ2-5; 12 nucleotides match TRBD2. Germline CDR1 is ENHRY and CDR2 is SYGVKD. Trimming took 11 bases from V and 7 from J; bases not matched to a gene: 14. This CDR3 comprises 15 residues. As DNA, the CDR3 is TGTGCCGCCGGGGCTAGCGGGGGGGCGGCAGCGACCCAGTACTTC. It is translated as CAAGASGGAAATQYF.

Ten or more counts support this clone. This chain joins TRBV19 and TRBJ1-1, with a possible D match to TRBD1 (6 bases). Germline V gene data show CDR1 as LNHDA and CDR2 as SQIVND (reference sequence). This CDR3 is 16 amino acids long. The V and J ends lost 5 bases and 0 bases respectively, with 16 bases between them. The CDR3 protein is CASSLQGSLMNTEAFF. The CDR3 DNA reads as TGTGCCAGTAGTTTACAGGGTAGTCTCATGAACACTGAAGCTTTCTTT.